These 27 T cell receptor beta chains were sequenced from one sample in a study of CD8 T cells in ankylosing spondylitis. The study's findings and limits: A motif of fewer than ten highly homologous TCR beta variants was seen as apparently characteristic of ankylosing spondylitis blood.

No antigen has been assigned to these receptors. TCRdb re-analysed the 5' RACE reads in MiXCR, keeping a single row per CDR3 protein. This sample has under 950,000 distinct CDR3 sequences; roughly 19% occur once, and the top ten carry under 20%. The sequenced sample consisted of blood, either unsorted or a sorted T cell fraction (not recorded which). The source of these receptors is a male donor with ankylosing spondylitis.

This clonotype showed up just a few times. The chain joins TRBV9 to TRBJ2-3, with 9 bases identical to TRBD2. The CDR3 is 20 amino acids. V shed 0 bases, J shed 0 bases, and the junction held 14 bases outside the gene matches. Germline assignment: CDR1 SGDLS and CDR2 YYNGEE. The CDR3 loop is CASSVAPTSGGLSSTDTQYF. In nucleotides, the CDR3 is TGTGCCAGCAGCGTAGCCCCGACTAGCGGAGGACTTTCTAGCACAGATACGCAGTATTTT.

This clonotype showed up many times. V usage is TRBV12-3 or TRBV12-4 and J usage is TRBJ1-2; D uncertain. V lost 6 bases, J lost 7 bases, and 12 bases lay in between. This CDR3 spans 12 amino acids. CDR3 coding DNA: TGTGCCAGCAGAGCCGGCCCCGCTGGCTACACCTTC. This translates into CASRAGPAGYTF.

J is TRBJ2-7 and V is TRBV30; D gene uncertain. Germline V gene data show CDR1 as GTSNPN and CDR2 as SVGIG (reference sequence). Trimming cost V 5 bases and J 6 bases, with 11 bases left between them. The CDR3 consists of 11 residues. The CDR3 region is CAWGVGFEQYF. For the CDR3, the DNA is TGTGCCTGGGGAGTGGGGTTCGAGCAGTACTTC.

The chain joins TRBV10-3 to TRBJ1-2; D unresolved. Trimming removed 2 bases from V and 4 bases from J, with 8 bases in between. This CDR3 has 13 residues. Per germline, CDR1 ENHRY and CDR2 SYGVKD. The CDR3 here is CAISEDQAYGYTF. In DNA, the CDR3 is TGTGCCATCAGTGAGGACCAAGCCTATGGCTACACCTTC.

In its sample, this clonotype was seen a few times. CDR3 loop: CASSQDRGVGAFF. CDR3 DNA sequence: TGTGCCAGCAGCCAAGATCGTGGGGTGGGAGCTTTCTTT. The V call is TRBV3-1, the J call TRBJ1-1; no firm D call. The V gene lost 0 bases and the J gene lost 10 bases, with 12 bases spanning the gap. The germline V gene encodes CDR1 LGHDT and CDR2 YNNKEL (reference sequence). This CDR3 region has 13 residues. Based on the CDR3 plus reference TRBV3-1 and TRBJ1-1, the full variable domain is DTAVSQTPKYLVTQMGNDKSIKCEQNLGHDTMYWYKQDSKKFLKIMFSYNNKELIINETVPNRFSPKSPDKAHLNLHINSLELGDSAVYFCASSQDRGVGAFFGQGTRLTVV.

The V gene is TRBV5-1, the J gene TRBJ1-3; D unclear. CDR1 is SGHRS and CDR2 is YFSETQ in the germline V gene. The CDR3 spans 16 residues. Trimming cost V 0 bases and J 0 bases, with 10 bases left between them. The CDR3 reads CASSLGTINSGNTIYF. CDR3 bases: TGCGCCAGCAGCTTGGGGACCATTAACTCTGGAAACACCATATATTTT. The full variable domain, its missing parts supplied by reference TRBV5-1 and TRBJ1-3, is KAGVTQTPRYLIKTRGQQVTLSCSPISGHRSVSWYQQTPGQGLQFLFEYFSETQRNKGNFPGRFSGRQFSNSRSEMNVSTLELGDSALYLCASSLGTINSGNTIYFGEGSWLTVV.

This clonotype was picked up many times. V is TRBV5-5 and J is TRBJ2-7; D uncertain. The CDR3 covers 14 residues. Per germline, CDR1 SGHKS and CDR2 YYEKEE (reference sequence). Trimming took 1 base from V and 3 from J, leaving 11 bases between them. The CDR3 DNA reads as TGTGCCAGCAGCTTGTCACTCCTCAACTACGAGCAGTACTTC. Its protein is CASSLSLLNYEQYF.

This chain connects TRBV12-3 or TRBV12-4 to TRBJ1-6; perhaps TRBD1 as D (5 bases). Trimming left V 2 bases short and J 10 bases short, with 12 bases between. The CDR3 sequence is 14 residues long. DNA of the CDR3: TGTGCCAGCAGTTTATCAGGGATGGGGTCACCCCTCCACTTT. Translation gives CASSLSGMGSPLHF.

This chain connects TRBV25-1 to TRBJ2-7; D is possibly TRBD1 (5 bases). The germline V and J ends were trimmed by 3 bases and 5 bases, with 23 bases remaining between them. The CDR3 contains 17 residues. The germline V gene encodes CDR1 MGHDK and CDR2 SYGVNS. CDR3 DNA sequence: TGTGCCAGCAGTGAGCGAGGAACAGGACCTAGGGGCCACGAGCAGTACTTC. Amino acids: CASSERGTGPRGHEQYF.

The V gene is TRBV7-9, the J gene TRBJ2-1, with 7 bases matching TRBD2. The CDR3 has 16 residues. J was trimmed by 5 bases and V by 5 bases; bases with no gene match: 12. The germline V gene has CDR1 SEHNR and CDR2 FQNEAQ (reference sequence). Here the CDR3 DNA reads TGTGCCAGCAGCCCGGGACTAAAAAGACCAAACAATGAGCAGTTCTTC. This codes for CASSPGLKRPNNEQFF.

The CDR3 loop is CASSFWEDTGELFF. In nucleotides, the CDR3 is TGTGCCAGCAGTTTTTGGGAAGACACCGGGGAGCTGTTTTTT. The gene calls are TRBV12-3 or TRBV12-4 and TRBJ2-2, with D uncertain. Between the trimmed V and J ends, which lost 3 bases and 3 bases, there was a span of 8 bases. This CDR3 comprises 14 residues.

The chain combines TRBV20-1 with TRBJ1-2; 9 bases are shared with TRBD1. The length of the CDR3 is 14 residues. Trimming removed 7 bases from V and 8 bases from J; junction bases left unmatched: 14. Germline V gene data show CDR1 as DFQATT and CDR2 as SNEGSKA (reference sequence). The CDR3 spells CSVPQQGARSGYTF. CDR3 bases: TGCAGTGTCCCACAACAGGGGGCGAGGAGCGGCTACACCTTC.

V is TRBV12-3 or TRBV12-4 and J is TRBJ1-1, with a possible D match to TRBD1 (6 bases). This CDR3 comprises 14 residues. V lost 2 bases, J lost 8 bases, and 15 bases lay in between. CDR3 nucleotide sequence: TGTGCCAGCAGTTTAACGTCTTACAGGGAAGAAGCTTTCTTT. Translating it yields CASSLTSYREEAFF.

This chain links TRBV19 with TRBJ2-5, with D unclear. CDR1 and CDR2 (germline): LNHDA, SQIVND (reference sequence). Trimming removed 4 bases at V and 13 bases at J, with 13 bases between. This CDR3 has 11 amino acids. The CDR3 nucleotides read TGTGCCAGTAGTAGCGGACCGTATCCGTACTTC. It yields the protein CASSSGPYPYF. Using reference TRBV19 and TRBJ2-5 for the parts outside the CDR3, the full variable domain is DGGITQSPKYLFRKEGQNVTLSCEQNLNHDAMYWYRQDPGQGLRLIYYSQIVNDFQKGDIAEGYSVSREKKESFPLTVTSAQKNPTAFYLCASSSGPYPYFGPGTRLLVL.

This clonotype was recorded a few times. The chain has TRBV29-1 and TRBJ2-4; the D call may be TRBD1 or TRBD2 (5 bases each). The CDR3 is 15 residues long. CDR1 SQVTM and CDR2 ANQGSEA come from the germline V gene. Deletions cut 4 bases from V and 0 bases from J, with 13 bases between. The CDR3 DNA sequence: TGCAGCGTTGGTGGTGGGGGTCTAGCCAAAAACATTCAGTACTTC. It translates to CSVGGGGLAKNIQYF.

This clonotype has only a few counts. This chain's CDR3 is CASSDTGPPTGELFF. CDR3 in DNA: TGTGCCAGCAGCGACACGGGGCCTCCTACCGGGGAGCTGTTTTTT. This chain connects TRBV7-6 to TRBJ2-2; D is possibly TRBD1 or TRBD2 (5 bases each). Looked up from germline, CDR1 is SGHVS and CDR2 is FNYEAQ. V was shortened by 5 bases and J by 5 bases, with 15 bases between the two germline ends. CDR3 length: 15 amino acids.

The chain couples TRBV28 to TRBJ2-7, with 7 bases identical to TRBD1. CDR1 is MDHEN, CDR2 SYDVKM, per germline. This CDR3 has 12 amino acids. Trimming cost V 8 bases and J 6 bases; bases outside gene matches: 7. CDR3 protein: CASFDRVREQYF. In nucleotides, the CDR3 is TGTGCCAGCTTCGACAGGGTGCGCGAGCAGTACTTC.

This clonotype appeared a few times. V gene TRBV29-1 combines with J gene TRBJ1-2; D possibly corresponds to TRBD1 (5 bases). The CDR3 consists of 12 residues. Trimming took 4 bases from V and 4 from J, leaving 10 bases between them. Germline V gives CDR1 SQVTM, CDR2 ANQGSEA. The CDR3 reads CSVGGGTYGYTF. The CDR3 coding sequence is TGCAGCGTTGGAGGAGGGACCTATGGCTACACCTTC.

This sequence joins TRBV9 and TRBJ2-2; tentatively, D is TRBD2 (5 bases). Germline V gene sequence: CDR1 SGDLS, CDR2 YYNGEE. The CDR3 contains 14 residues. The V end was cut by 4 bases, the J end by 3 bases, with 10 bases between. This CDR3 is CASSPTSHTGELFF. The DNA for the CDR3 is TGTGCCAGCAGCCCCACTAGTCACACCGGGGAGCTGTTTTTT.

The chain carries TRBV3-1 and TRBJ2-2, with D unclear. Germline CDR1 reads LGHDT; CDR2 reads YNNKEL (reference sequence). The ends were cut back, 2 bases at V and 0 bases at J, with 4 bases in the middle. The CDR3 spans 14 residues. CDR3 loop: CASSQPANTGELFF. DNA of the CDR3: TGTGCCAGCAGCCAACCCGCGAACACCGGGGAGCTGTTTTTT.

V and J are TRBV29-1 and TRBJ2-2; 8 nucleotides line up with TRBD2. Germline V gives CDR1 SQVTM, CDR2 ANQGSEA. J gave up 0 bases and V 7 bases, and 4 bases lay outside the gene matches. The CDR3 covers 14 residues. CDR3: CSAPGLANTGELFF. The CDR3, as DNA: TGCAGCGCGCCGGGACTAGCGAACACCGGGGAGCTGTTTTTT.

This clonotype was seen more than once but under ten times. This chain links TRBV10-2 with TRBJ2-3, with D possibly matching TRBD1 (6 bases). This CDR3 comprises 14 residues. Germline CDR1 reads WSHSY; CDR2 reads SAAADI. Trimming took 6 bases from V and 6 from J, leaving 16 bases between them. CDR3 region: CASRSTGHWDTQYF. The CDR3 DNA sequence: TGCGCCAGCAGGTCGACAGGCCATTGGGATACGCAGTATTTT.

The genes are TRBV12-3 or TRBV12-4 and TRBJ2-2; D is possibly TRBD2 (6 bases). The CDR3 covers 15 residues. Between the trimmed V and J ends, which lost 5 bases and 4 bases, there was a span of 14 bases. The CDR3 here is CASSPKGLSTGELFF. CDR3 DNA: TGTGCCAGCAGTCCAAAGGGACTTAGCACCGGGGAGCTGTTTTTT.

This chain uses TRBV7-2 with TRBJ2-3; 7 bases line up with TRBD2. This CDR3 contains 15 residues. CDR1 and CDR2 from the germline V gene are SGHTA and FQGNSA. The V gene end was trimmed by 2 bases and the J gene end by 2 bases; junction bases not matched to a gene: 4. CDR3 protein: CASSLRLALTDTQYF. DNA of the CDR3: TGTGCCAGCAGCTTAAGACTAGCACTCACAGATACGCAGTATTTT.

V usage is TRBV12-3 or TRBV12-4 and J usage is TRBJ2-7, with D maybe TRBD1 (6 bases). This CDR3 is 12 amino acids long. V lost 2 bases to trimming and J lost 7 bases, with 9 bases between them. The CDR3 DNA follows: TGTGCCAGCAGTTTACAGGGGTGGGAGCAGTACTTC. The encoded protein is CASSLQGWEQYF.

This clonotype was recorded a few times. The rearrangement links TRBV24-1 to TRBJ2-3, with D perhaps matching TRBD1 (6 bases). Trimming took off 1 base at V and 7 bases at J, with 8 bases between the two ends. This CDR3 has 13 residues. In germline, CDR1 is KGHDR, CDR2 SFDVKD. The CDR3 DNA reads TGTGCCACCAGTGATTTCAGGGGACATACGCAGTATTTT. Its translation is CATSDFRGHTQYF.

This sequence joins TRBV10-3 and TRBJ2-6; D unresolved. CDR3 length equals 13 residues. Trimming left V 6 bases short and J 0 bases short, with 3 bases between. The germline gives CDR1 ENHRY, CDR2 SYGVKD. The CDR3 DNA reads TGTGCCATCAGCCGCTCTGGGGCCAACGTCCTGACTTTC. Protein product: CAISRSGANVLTF.